This T cell receptor beta chain was captured in a study of shared T cell receptors in the human thymus. TCRdb's table, derived via immunoSEQ multiplex PCR, lists solely in-frame clones and lacks some. The table records hundreds of thousands of clones, around nine tenths of them present only once. The ends lost 1 base at V and 6 bases at J; junction bases unmatched: 3. This CDR3 is 14 amino acids long. Per germline, CDR1 SGHAT and CDR2 FQNNGV. The same specimen was also included in a second study, on human thymus T cells.

The chain has TRBV11-2 and TRBJ2-7; TRBD2 agrees at 10 bases. Sample: thymocytes. The source of this sequence is a boy under two years old with a congenital heart defect. The CDR3 here is CASSLASGRSEQYF. The CDR3 DNA follows: TGTGCCAGCAGCTTAGCTAGCGGGAGAAGCGAGCAGTACTTC. The full variable domain, with the rest looked up from reference TRBV11-2 and TRBJ2-7, is EAGVAQSPRYKIIEKRQSVAFWCNPISGHATLYWYQQILGQGPKLLIQFQNNGVVDDSQLPKDRFSAERLKGVDSTLKIQPAKLEDSAVYLCASSLASGRSEQYFGPGTRLTVT.